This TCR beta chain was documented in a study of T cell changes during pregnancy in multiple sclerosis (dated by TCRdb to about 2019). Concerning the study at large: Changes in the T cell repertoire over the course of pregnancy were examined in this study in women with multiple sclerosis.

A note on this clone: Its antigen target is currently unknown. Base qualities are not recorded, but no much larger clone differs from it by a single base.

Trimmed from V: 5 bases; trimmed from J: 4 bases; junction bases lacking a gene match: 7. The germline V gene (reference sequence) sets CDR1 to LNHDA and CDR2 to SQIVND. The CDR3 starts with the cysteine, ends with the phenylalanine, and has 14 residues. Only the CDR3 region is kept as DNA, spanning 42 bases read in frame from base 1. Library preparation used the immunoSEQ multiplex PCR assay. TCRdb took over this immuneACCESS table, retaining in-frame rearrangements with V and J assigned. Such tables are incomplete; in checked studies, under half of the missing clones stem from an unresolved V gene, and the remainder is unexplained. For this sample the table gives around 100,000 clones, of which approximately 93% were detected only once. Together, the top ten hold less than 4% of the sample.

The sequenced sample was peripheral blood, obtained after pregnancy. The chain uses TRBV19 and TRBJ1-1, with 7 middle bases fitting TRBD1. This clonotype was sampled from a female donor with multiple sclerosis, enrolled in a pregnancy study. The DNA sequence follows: TGTGCCAGTAGTGCAGGGGGTTGGGTCACTGAAGCTTTCTTT. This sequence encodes CASSAGGWVTEAFF.